The 30 T cell receptor beta chains below come from one sample, sequenced in a study of post-analysis software for immune sequencing data. Study-wide results and limits: In patients, TRBV5-6, TRBV5-1 and TRBV20-1 belonged to five or six TRBV segments found more frequently than in controls.

cDNA libraries of TCR beta carried unique molecular identifiers. TCRdb re-derived calls from the PCR reads in MiXCR, one entry per CDR3 protein. The data contain almost 700,000 distinct CDR3 sequences, approximately 60% of them singletons. No antigens are known for them. Material: blood. The receptors were gathered from a girl under 10 years old with multiple sclerosis.

This chain links TRBV15 with TRBJ2-6; D unresolved. The V end was cut by 0 bases, the J end by 1 base, with 4 bases between. CDR1 is LNHNV and CDR2 is YYDKDF in the germline V gene (reference sequence). The CDR3 spans 15 residues. The chain's CDR3 is CATSRDMSGANVLTF. Written as DNA, the CDR3 is TGTGCCACCAGCAGAGACATGTCTGGGGCCAACGTCCTGACTTTC.

On this clonotype itself: An end of the junction differs from the germline gene, which may be a read error. The rearrangement uses TRBV20-1 and TRBJ2-1; D ambiguous. This CDR3 is 12 amino acids long. Germline assignment: CDR1 DFQATT and CDR2 SNEGSKA (reference sequence). The CDR3: CSARDVDRRQFF. CDR3 bases: TGCAGCGCTAGAGATGTTGATAGAAGGCAGTTCTTC.

In its sample, this clonotype was seen a few times. V gene TRBV3-1 combines with J gene TRBJ2-7; the D gene is possibly TRBD2 (6 bases). Trimming removed 1 base at V and 1 base at J, with 11 bases between. This CDR3 region has 15 residues. The germline V gene encodes CDR1 LGHDT and CDR2 YNNKEL (reference sequence). The CDR3 loop is CASSQGGDLSYEQYF. CDR3 DNA: TGTGCCAGCAGCCAAGGGGGGGACTTATCCTACGAGCAGTACTTC.

This sequence joins TRBV7-2 and TRBJ2-7; unclear D gene. The CDR3 loop spans 14 amino acids. V gave up 1 base and J gave up 3 bases, with 10 bases separating them. Germline assignment: CDR1 SGHTA and CDR2 FQGNSA. CDR3 sequence (DNA): TGTGCCAGCAGCTTAGGGCATCTCCTCTACGAGCAGTACTTC. It yields the protein CASSLGHLLYEQYF.

The CDR3 sequence: CAISRQGNQPQHF. DNA of the CDR3: TGTGCCATCAGTCGACAAGGCAATCAGCCCCAGCATTTT. V gene TRBV10-3 combines with J gene TRBJ1-5, with D unresolved. Germline V lookup: CDR1 ENHRY, CDR2 SYGVKD. V was trimmed by 5 bases and J by 2 bases, leaving 7 bases between them. This CDR3 has 13 amino acids.

Worth noting for this clonotype: Germline and junction disagree at one end, which may indicate a read error. This chain uses TRBV7-9 with TRBJ1-1; no clear D. CDR1 and CDR2 from the germline V gene are SEHNR and FQNEAQ (reference sequence). The CDR3 loop spans 15 amino acids. The CDR3 loop reads CASSGGVRTNTEAFF. In DNA, the CDR3 is TGCGCCAGCAGCGGTGGAGTCAGAACGAACACTGAAGCTTTCTTT.

The chain joins TRBV20-1 to TRBJ2-7; D might be TRBD1 (5 bases). This CDR3 has 14 residues. CDR1 and CDR2 (germline): DFQATT, SNEGSKA (reference sequence). V dropped 3 bases and J dropped 2 bases, with 14 bases sitting between them. The CDR3 DNA reads as TGCAGTGCTAGCAGGGCACTCGGAGCCTACGAGCAGTACTTC. Translated, it gives CSASRALGAYEQYF.

The chain couples TRBV19 to TRBJ2-7; D is unresolved. V lost 7 bases to trimming and J lost 0 bases, with 13 bases between them. Germline V lookup: CDR1 LNHDA, CDR2 SQIVND (reference sequence). The CDR3 spans 14 residues. The CDR3 loop reads CASTGSISSYEQYF. CDR3 bases: TGTGCCAGTACCGGGTCTATAAGCTCCTACGAGCAGTACTTC.

V is TRBV6-5 and J is TRBJ1-2; 10 bases fit TRBD1. V gave up 5 bases and J gave up 6 bases; unmatched junction bases: 6. This CDR3 has 14 amino acids. Per the germline V gene, CDR1 is MNHEY and CDR2 is SVGAGI. CDR3 in amino acids: CASSPPGTGDGYTF. The CDR3 DNA sequence: TGTGCCAGCAGTCCCCCTGGGACAGGGGATGGCTACACCTTC.

The rearrangement links TRBV29-1 to TRBJ1-2; the D gene is possibly TRBD1 (6 bases). V dropped 1 base and J dropped 8 bases, with 14 bases sitting between them. This CDR3 contains 13 residues. Germline V lookup: CDR1 SQVTM, CDR2 ANQGSEA. CDR3 DNA: TGCAGCGTTGAAGGAACACAGGGTCAAGGCTACACCTTC. It encodes CSVEGTQGQGYTF. The entire variable domain, with the rest obtained from reference TRBV29-1 and TRBJ1-2, is as follows: SAVISQKPSRDICQRGTSLTIQCQVDSQVTMMFWYRQQPGQSLTLIATANQGSEATYESGFVIDKFPISRPNLTFSTLTVSNMSPEDSSIYLCSVEGTQGQGYTFGSGTRLTVV.

V usage is TRBV2 and J usage is TRBJ1-5, with D uncertain. The ends were cut back, 2 bases at V and 0 bases at J, with 11 bases in the middle. CDR1 is SNHLY and CDR2 is FYNNEI in the germline V gene. This CDR3 is built from 16 residues. The CDR3 is CASSERVVYSNQPQHF. Here the CDR3 DNA reads TGTGCCAGCAGTGAAAGAGTAGTCTATAGCAATCAGCCCCAGCATTTT.

The V and J genes are TRBV21-1 and TRBJ1-1; TRBD1 is the table's D call, not checked against the DNA. TRBV21-1 is labeled a pseudogene. The length of the CDR3 is 14 residues. The CDR3 bases are TGTGCCAGCAGGAGAGATGGACAGAACACTGAAGCTTTCTTT. Residues: CASRRDGQNTEAFF.

The gene calls are TRBV29-1 and TRBJ1-2; 10 nucleotides align to TRBD1. CDR3 length equals 12 residues. After removal of 5 bases from V and 11 bases from J, the junction contained 8 bases not matched to a gene. Germline V gene data show CDR1 as SQVTM and CDR2 as ANQGSEA. CDR3 protein: CSVPTGGLTYTF. DNA of the CDR3: TGCAGCGTTCCGACAGGGGGCTTAACTTACACCTTC.

J is TRBJ1-1 and V is TRBV25-1; TRBD1 matches 9 bases. Trimming cost V 2 bases and J 4 bases; bases outside gene matches: 5. This CDR3 is built from 15 residues. CDR1 MGHDK and CDR2 SYGVNS come from the germline V gene. The CDR3 DNA is TGTGCCAGCAGTGAAGGCGACAGGGGGGGCACTGAAGCTTTCTTT. Amino acid sequence: CASSEGDRGGTEAFF.

The chain has TRBV7-2 and TRBJ2-5; D is possibly TRBD1 (5 bases). CDR3 size: 15 residues. The germline gives CDR1 SGHTA, CDR2 FQGNSA. Trimming shortened V by 5 bases and J by 1 base, and 14 bases separated the two germline ends. The CDR3 sequence: CASSHWTPFQETQYF. The CDR3 coding sequence is TGTGCCAGCAGCCACTGGACACCCTTCCAAGAGACCCAGTACTTC.

A remark on this clonotype: A much larger clone is a single base away; this may be a read error. V usage is TRBV14 and J usage is TRBJ2-7; D call uncertain. CDR1 is SGHDN and CDR2 is FVKESK in the germline V gene. Trimming removed 4 bases from V and 0 bases from J, with 10 bases in between. This CDR3 spans 14 amino acids. Here the CDR3 reads CASSRGRGSYEQYF. The CDR3 nucleotides read TGTGCCAGCAGCCGAGGCCGTGGCTCCTACGAGCAGTACTTC. The full variable domain, completed using reference TRBV14 and TRBJ2-7, is EAGVTQFPSHSVIEKGQTVTLRCDPISGHDNLYWYRRVMGKEIKFLLHFVKESKQDESGMPNNRFLAERTGGTYSTLKVQPAELEDSGVYFCASSRGRGSYEQYFGPGTRLTVT.

The V call is TRBV7-2, the J call TRBJ2-5, with D uncertain. The CDR3 is made up of 12 amino acids. The germline CDR1 and CDR2 sequences are SGHTA and FQGNSA. Trimming shortened V by 3 bases and J by 5 bases, and 7 bases separated the two germline ends. Here the CDR3 reads CASSFRKETQYF. The DNA for the CDR3 is TGTGCCAGCAGCTTTAGGAAGGAGACCCAGTACTTC.

Comments on this clonotype: The germline gene is not matched at one end of the junction; a read error may be the cause. The chain couples TRBV29-1 to TRBJ2-7, with D perhaps matching TRBD1 (6 bases). Germline V gives CDR1 SQVTM, CDR2 ANQGSEA. The CDR3 loop spans 11 amino acids. The CDR3 spells CSVEGADERYF. The CDR3 coding sequence is TGCAGCGTTGAGGGGGCCGACGAGCGGTACTTC.

This clonotype was counted a few times. The V gene is TRBV5-1, the J gene TRBJ2-1; D is uncertain. This CDR3 spans 15 amino acids. Looked up from germline, CDR1 is SGHRS and CDR2 is YFSETQ. V was trimmed by 0 bases and J by 2 bases, leaving 9 bases between them. The CDR3: CASSLAWGAYNEQFF. CDR3 nucleotide sequence: TGCGCCAGCAGCTTGGCCTGGGGTGCCTACAATGAGCAGTTCTTC.

This clonotype was recorded only once. The chain links TRBV21-1 to TRBJ1-2. TRBV21-1 is a listed pseudogene. The CDR3 runs 15 residues. In nucleotides, the CDR3 is TGTGCCAGCAGCAAGTCAAAAGGGAAGAACTATGGCTACACCTTC. Amino acids: CASSKSKGKNYGYTF.

The chain couples TRBV20-1 to TRBJ1-5, with D perhaps matching TRBD1 (6 bases). Germline-derived CDR1 and CDR2 are DFQATT and SNEGSKA (reference sequence). The CDR3 contains 14 residues. Trimming took off 2 bases at V and 4 bases at J, with 12 bases between the two ends. In nucleotides, the CDR3 is TGCAGTGCTAGACTGGGGGCATGGAATCAGCCCCAGCATTTT. Translated, it gives CSARLGAWNQPQHF.

This chain joins TRBV12-3 or TRBV12-4 and TRBJ1-1; no clear D gene. The CDR3 spans 14 residues. V was clipped by 8 bases and J by 8 bases, with 21 bases between them. Here the CDR3 reads CASGIRRDKAEAFF. The CDR3, as DNA: TGTGCCAGCGGGATCCGAAGAGACAAGGCAGAAGCTTTCTTT.

The rearrangement links TRBV7-6 to TRBJ2-7; 8 nucleotides line up with TRBD1. J was trimmed by 5 bases and V by 0 bases; bases with no gene match: 6. This CDR3 region has 15 residues. Germline V lookup: CDR1 SGHVS, CDR2 FNYEAQ. The CDR3 loop reads CASSLAGQGTDEQYF. DNA of the CDR3: TGTGCCAGCAGCTTAGCAGGACAGGGTACGGACGAGCAGTACTTC.

The gene calls are TRBV14 and TRBJ1-1; possible D gene TRBD1, 6 bases. The CDR3 has 15 residues. Trimming shortened V by 2 bases and J by 4 bases, and 14 bases separated the two germline ends. CDR1 is SGHDN and CDR2 is FVKESK in the germline V gene. For the CDR3, the DNA is TGTGCCAGCAGCCAATGGGCGGGGGCAGGCACTGAAGCTTTCTTT. Its translation is CASSQWAGAGTEAFF.

J is TRBJ2-7 and V is TRBV6-2 or TRBV6-3, with 8 positions matching TRBD2. TRBJ2-5 explains the end of the DNA better; the J call may be wrong. The germline gives CDR1 MNHEY, CDR2 SVGEGT. The CDR3 contains 15 residues. CDR3 coding DNA: TGTGCCAGCAGCTACAGGGCGGGAGGCGGCGAGACCCAGTACTTC. Encoded protein: CASSYRAGGGETQYF.

This chain uses TRBV12-3 or TRBV12-4 with TRBJ1-2; no firm D call. This CDR3 has 11 residues. V shed 6 bases and J shed 8 bases, with 10 bases lying between them. This CDR3 is CASRGYAGYTF. CDR3 nucleotide sequence: TGTGCCAGCAGGGGATACGCAGGCTACACCTTC.

This chain connects TRBV7-9 to TRBJ1-2, with 7 bases aligning to TRBD1. This CDR3 has 14 residues. Looked up from germline, CDR1 is SEHNR and CDR2 is FQNEAQ (reference sequence). Trimming removed 5 bases from V and 3 bases from J; junction bases left unmatched: 6. As DNA, the CDR3 is TGTGCCAGCAGCGTGACCCAGGGGGACTATGGCTACACCTTC. Encoded protein: CASSVTQGDYGYTF.

The J gene is TRBJ2-5, the V gene TRBV20-1, with 11 bases identical to TRBD2. From germline, CDR1 is DFQATT and CDR2 SNEGSKA (reference sequence). Unmatched junction bases numbered 1, after V lost 0 bases and J lost 4 bases. This CDR3 comprises 14 residues. Here the CDR3 reads CSARDTSGRETQYF. CDR3 sequence (DNA): TGCAGTGCTAGAGATACTAGCGGGAGAGAGACCCAGTACTTC.

This clonotype was counted between two and nine times. The chain uses TRBV20-1 and TRBJ2-1, with TRBD2 matching over 8 bases. The junction had 10 bases not matched to a gene; V was cut back by 6 bases and J by 3 bases. The germline CDR1 and CDR2 sequences are DFQATT and SNEGSKA (reference sequence). The CDR3 sequence is 15 residues long. The CDR3 DNA follows: TGCAGTGCCCGGGGCCTAGCGGGTAACTACAATGAGCAGTTCTTC. Amino acid sequence: CSARGLAGNYNEQFF.

This chain uses TRBV28 with TRBJ1-5; TRBD1 aligns across 8 bases. Trimming took 6 bases from V and 10 from J; bases not matched to a gene: 11. This CDR3 has 14 residues. Germline V gene sequence: CDR1 MDHEN, CDR2 SYDVKM. The CDR3 sequence: CASRQGQAGKPQHF. The CDR3 nucleotides read TGTGCCAGCAGGCAGGGACAGGCGGGGAAACCCCAGCATTTT.